This is a list of T cell receptor beta chains from one sample in a study of beta chain features in type 1 diabetes. Profiling relied on immunoSEQ multiplex PCR, and the TCRdb table lists in-frame clones only, not all of them. Among about 290,000 clones listed, under 8.5% were seen once. Material: central memory CD4+ T cells from blood. These receptors came from a woman aged 18-29 years in good health. Each CDR3 is given with its conserved first and last residue.

CDR3aa	v_gene	j_gene
CSVKEEGLENSPLHF	TRBV29-1	TRBJ1-6
CASSVGGNVGYTF	TRBV9	TRBJ1-2
CASSLWGNTDTQYF	TRBV27	TRBJ2-3
CAWRLQGAKNIQYF	TRBV30	TRBJ2-4
CAISDSSGRYNEQFF	TRBV6-6	TRBJ2-1
CASALGGTDTQYF	TRBV5-1	TRBJ2-3
CASSLWRGAYNEQFF	TRBV5-6	TRBJ2-1
CASGLGGSNQPQHF	TRBV12-5	TRBJ1-5
CASSLDPGKGNTIYF	TRBV11-2	TRBJ1-3
CASSQLREGYGYTF	TRBV4-3	TRBJ1-2
CASSLGLAGANEQFF	TRBV5-1	TRBJ2-1
CASSLSQGGWINEQFF	TRBV5-1	TRBJ2-1
CASSLSLISGANVLTF	TRBV11-2	TRBJ2-6
CASSIQGLGEAFF	TRBV28	TRBJ1-1
CASSVGLQTGGTYTGELFF	TRBV9	TRBJ2-2
CASSLGWSSGNTIYF	TRBV5-6	TRBJ1-3
CASSPGQGSYNEQFF	TRBV5-1	TRBJ2-1
CASSLDPGGFYNEQFF	TRBV5-6	TRBJ2-1
CASSGTHWTSFADTQYF	TRBV7-8	TRBJ2-3
CASIQYQDTEAFF	TRBV2	TRBJ1-1
CAWSATGGHTIYF	TRBV30	TRBJ1-3
CASSLSGLKRNTEAFF	TRBV28	TRBJ1-1
CASSYSDAGFLSGAFF	TRBV6-6	TRBJ1-1
CASSPRRGYNQPQHF	TRBV5-6	TRBJ1-5
CASSQDHTNTEAFF	TRBV4-3	TRBJ1-1
CASRSLRGLAGMETQYF	TRBV5-6	TRBJ2-5
CASSLSRSHEQFF	TRBV4-2	TRBJ2-1
CASSQWAGGNSYEQYF	TRBV4-2	TRBJ2-7
CASSPTSALYNEQFF	TRBV7-2	TRBJ2-1
CASTEGNTWNTEAFF	TRBV25-1	TRBJ1-1
CASSFGDRTNQPQHF	TRBV7-2	TRBJ1-5
CASSQEIGGGAAEQFF	TRBV4-3	TRBJ2-1
CASSSAVDRLSSNQPQHF	TRBV7-9	TRBJ1-5
CAISDLQGADYGYTF	TRBV10-3	TRBJ1-2
CASRVDTEAFF	TRBV19	TRBJ1-1
CASSPPPLATATQAFF	TRBV7-2	TRBJ1-1
CSVEDPGAGDTQYF	TRBV29-1	TRBJ2-3
CASSPRQGDNVLTF	TRBV7-9	TRBJ2-6